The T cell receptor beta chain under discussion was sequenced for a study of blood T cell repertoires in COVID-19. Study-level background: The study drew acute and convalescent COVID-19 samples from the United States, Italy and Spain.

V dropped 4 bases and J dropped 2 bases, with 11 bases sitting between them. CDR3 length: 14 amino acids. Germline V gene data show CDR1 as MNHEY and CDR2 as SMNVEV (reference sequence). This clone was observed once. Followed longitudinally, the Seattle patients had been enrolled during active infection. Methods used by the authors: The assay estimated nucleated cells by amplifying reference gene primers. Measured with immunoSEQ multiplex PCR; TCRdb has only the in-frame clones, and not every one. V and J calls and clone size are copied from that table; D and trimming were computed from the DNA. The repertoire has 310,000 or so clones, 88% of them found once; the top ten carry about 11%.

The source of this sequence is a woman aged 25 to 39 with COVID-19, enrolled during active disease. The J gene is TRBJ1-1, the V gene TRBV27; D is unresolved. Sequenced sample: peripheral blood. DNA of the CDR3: TGTGCCAGCAGTTGGGGAGACACCAACACTGAAGCTTTCTTT. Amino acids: CASSWGDTNTEAFF.